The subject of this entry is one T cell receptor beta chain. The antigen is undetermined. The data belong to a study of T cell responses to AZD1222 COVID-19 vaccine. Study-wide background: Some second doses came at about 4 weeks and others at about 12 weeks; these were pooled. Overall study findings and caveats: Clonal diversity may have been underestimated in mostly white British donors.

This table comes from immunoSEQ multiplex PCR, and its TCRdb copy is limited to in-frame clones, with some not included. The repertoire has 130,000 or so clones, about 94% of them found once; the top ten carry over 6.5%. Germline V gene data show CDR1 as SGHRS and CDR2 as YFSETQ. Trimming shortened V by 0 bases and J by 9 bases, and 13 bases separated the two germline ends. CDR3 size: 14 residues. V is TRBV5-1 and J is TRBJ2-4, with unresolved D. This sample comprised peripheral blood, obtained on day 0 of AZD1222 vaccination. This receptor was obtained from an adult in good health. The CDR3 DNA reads TGCGCCAGCAGCTTGGCCGACGGGCGGAGCATTCAGTACTTC. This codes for CASSLADGRSIQYF. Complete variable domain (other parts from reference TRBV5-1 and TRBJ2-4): KAGVTQTPRYLIKTRGQQVTLSCSPISGHRSVSWYQQTPGQGLQFLFEYFSETQRNKGNFPGRFSGRQFSNSRSEMNVSTLELGDSALYLCASSLADGRSIQYFGAGTRLSVL.